The 30 T cell receptor beta chains presented below share a single source sample, sequenced in a study of blood T cell repertoires in COVID-19. Sequencing used immunoSEQ multiplex PCR; TCRdb keeps in-frame clones, though not all of them. In the table there are 350,000 or so clones, about 83% of which are singletons. Sequenced material: peripheral blood. These receptors came from a man aged 30 to 45 with active or convalescent COVID-19.

The V and J genes are TRBV5-1 and TRBJ1-2; no clear D gene. Trimming left V 0 bases short and J 1 base short, with 4 bases between. CDR1 is SGHRS, CDR2 YFSETQ, per germline. This CDR3 comprises 13 residues. This CDR3 reads CASSLGGNYGYTF. DNA of the CDR3: TGCGCCAGCAGCTTGGGAGGTAACTATGGCTACACCTTC.

For the CDR3, the DNA is TGTGCCAGCAGCTTTATAGGACAGGGCACTGAAGCTTTCTTT. Translating gives CASSFIGQGTEAFF. The chain links TRBV5-5 to TRBJ1-1; the match to TRBD1 covers 8 bases. The CDR3 has 14 residues. The germline V gene encodes CDR1 SGHKS and CDR2 YYEKEE (reference sequence). After removal of 2 bases from V and 4 bases from J, the junction contained 4 bases not matched to a gene.

The CDR3: CASSIGTGVVYEQYF. In nucleotides, the CDR3 is TGTGCCAGTAGTATTGGGACAGGGGTCGTTTACGAGCAGTACTTC. The V gene is TRBV19, the J gene TRBJ2-7; 10 nucleotides line up with TRBD1. Trimming cost V 3 bases and J 4 bases; bases outside gene matches: 6. CDR3 length equals 15 residues. Germline CDR1 reads LNHDA; CDR2 reads SQIVND (reference sequence).

V and J are TRBV2 and TRBJ1-1; TRBD1 matches 9 bases. The J segment lost 8 bases and the V segment lost 8 bases, leaving 6 bases of the junction unmatched. Germline CDR1 is SNHLY and CDR2 is FYNNEI. The CDR3 spans 12 residues. CDR3 DNA: TGTGCCAGCGATTCCGGGACAGGGGAAGCTTTCTTT. Protein: CASDSGTGEAFF.

The V gene is TRBV15, the J gene TRBJ2-7, with TRBD2 matching 14 bases. The CDR3 consists of 16 residues. CDR1 is LNHNV and CDR2 is YYDKDF in the germline V gene (reference sequence). V was pared by 5 bases and J by 3 bases, with 6 bases of the junction left unmatched. CDR3 coding DNA: TGTGCCACCAGCCCTTCAGGGACTAGCGGGAGCTACGAGCAGTACTTC. Protein product: CATSPSGTSGSYEQYF.

The chain recombines TRBV4-3 with TRBJ2-3; 11 positions match TRBD2. Germline V lookup: CDR1 LGHNA, CDR2 YSLEER. The CDR3 extends over 17 amino acids. Trimming cost V 0 bases and J 6 bases; bases outside gene matches: 8. The CDR3 nucleotides read TGCGCCAGCAGCCAAGATCCCCCTAGCGGGGGGTGGGATACGCAGTATTTT. Its translation is CASSQDPPSGGWDTQYF.

The chain recombines TRBV14 with TRBJ2-1; 7 nucleotides match TRBD2. The CDR3 runs 14 residues. Germline CDR1 SGHDN, CDR2 FVKESK. After removal of 1 base from V and 8 bases from J, the junction contained 5 bases not matched to a gene. The CDR3 DNA sequence: TGTGCCAGCAGCCAAGTGCGCGGGAGCTATGAGCAGTTCTTC. This codes for CASSQVRGSYEQFF. Filled out from reference TRBV14 and TRBJ2-1, the complete variable domain reads EAGVTQFPSHSVIEKGQTVTLRCDPISGHDNLYWYRRVMGKEIKFLLHFVKESKQDESGMPNNRFLAERTGGTYSTLKVQPAELEDSGVYFCASSQVRGSYEQFFGPGTRLTVL.

The chain employs TRBV24-1 and TRBJ2-1; D might be TRBD1 (5 bases). The germline V gene encodes CDR1 KGHDR and CDR2 SFDVKD. V was shortened by 6 bases and J by 4 bases, with 18 bases between the two germline ends. The CDR3 covers 16 residues. CDR3 DNA sequence: TGTGCCACCAGTCAGAAGGGCAAGGGGTTTTACAATGAGCAGTTCTTC. It encodes CATSQKGKGFYNEQFF.

The chain links TRBV12-3 or TRBV12-4 to TRBJ1-2; no definite D call. The CDR3 is 13 amino acids. Trimming removed 3 bases from V and 1 base from J, with 6 bases in between. The CDR3 loop reads CASSLELNYGYTF. The CDR3 nucleotides read TGTGCCAGCAGTTTGGAGCTTAACTATGGCTACACCTTC.

The rearrangement links TRBV3-1 (or the pseudogene TRBV3-2) to TRBJ2-5, with a weak D call TRBD1 (5 bases). Looked up from germline, CDR1 is LGHDT and CDR2 is YNNKEL (reference sequence). This CDR3 contains 13 residues. V was clipped by 2 bases and J by 3 bases, with 7 bases between them. The DNA of the CDR3 is TGTGCCAGCAGCCAAAGGGGCAAAGAGACCCAGTACTTC. Its protein is CASSQRGKETQYF.

The chain couples TRBV5-1 to TRBJ1-2, with TRBD1 identical over 9 bases. V shed 5 bases, J shed 4 bases, and the junction held 15 bases outside the gene matches. Germline values: CDR1 SGHRS, CDR2 YFSETQ. This CDR3 region has 17 residues. The CDR3 is CASRILASGQGFYGYTF. The DNA for the CDR3 is TGCGCCAGCAGGATCTTAGCCTCGGGACAGGGTTTCTATGGCTACACCTTC.

The CDR3 coding sequence is TGTGCCAGCTCACCAGAGCCCCTCTCTGGAAACACCATATATTTT. Residues: CASSPEPLSGNTIYF. V usage is TRBV18 and J usage is TRBJ1-3; unclear D gene. The ends were cut back, 2 bases at V and 0 bases at J, with 8 bases in the middle. Germline CDR1 KGHSH, CDR2 LQKENI. CDR3 length: 15 amino acids.

The rearrangement joins TRBV6-2 or TRBV6-3 to TRBJ1-3; no reliable D call. The CDR3 sequence is 16 residues long. The ends were cut back, 4 bases at V and 0 bases at J, with 13 bases in the middle. Per the germline V gene, CDR1 is MNHEY and CDR2 is SVGEGT. The CDR3 spells CASSSQSAFSGNTIYF. DNA for the CDR3: TGTGCCAGCAGTTCACAGAGTGCTTTCTCTGGAAACACCATATATTTT.

The chain recombines TRBV7-2 with TRBJ2-7, with 8 positions matching TRBD2. The germline gives CDR1 SGHTA, CDR2 FQGNSA. The CDR3 is 16 residues long. The ends lost 2 bases at V and 0 bases at J; junction bases unmatched: 6. CDR3 in DNA: TGTGCCAGCAGCTTACTAGCGGGCTTTAGCTCCTACGAGCAGTACTTC. It encodes CASSLLAGFSSYEQYF.

In DNA form, the CDR3 reads TGTGCCACCAGTGACGGGGATGGCTACACCTTC. This translates into CATSDGDGYTF. The V call is TRBV24-1, the J call TRBJ1-2, with D unclear. This CDR3 has 11 amino acids. The germline CDR1 and CDR2 sequences are KGHDR and SFDVKD. V lost 4 bases to trimming and J lost 6 bases, with 5 bases between them.

This chain connects TRBV27 to TRBJ2-5, with D possibly being TRBD1 (6 bases). Germline-derived CDR1 and CDR2 are MNHEY and SMNVEV (reference sequence). Trimming removed 6 bases from V and 1 base from J, with 12 bases in between. The CDR3 runs 14 residues. For the CDR3, the DNA is TGTGCCAGCAGCCGACAGGACGTCCAAGAGACCCAGTACTTC. Amino acids: CASSRQDVQETQYF.

The chain carries TRBV6-5 and TRBJ2-7, with 7 bases that match TRBD1. In germline, CDR1 is MNHEY, CDR2 SVGAGI. V shed 6 bases, J shed 4 bases, and the junction held 9 bases outside the gene matches. This CDR3 has 14 residues. The CDR3 DNA reads as TGTGCCAGCAGAACGGACAGGCTAGGTTACGAGCAGTACTTC. Translation gives CASRTDRLGYEQYF.

This chain joins TRBV7-8 and TRBJ2-2; perhaps TRBD2 as D (6 bases). The CDR3 totals 16 residues. In germline, CDR1 is SGHVS, CDR2 FQNEAQ. The ends were cut back, 1 base at V and 4 bases at J, with 13 bases in the middle. The CDR3 DNA sequence: TGTGCCAGCAGCTTAGAGGGAGGTCGCGGCACCGGGGAGCTGTTTTTT. Translated: CASSLEGGRGTGELFF.

The rearrangement joins TRBV9 to TRBJ2-7; 8 bases are shared with TRBD2. There are 14 residues in the CDR3. Germline V gives CDR1 SGDLS, CDR2 YYNGEE. V lost 2 bases and J lost 2; bases outside the gene matches: 3. DNA for the CDR3: TGTGCCAGCAGCGTCGGGGGGGAAACCTACGAGCAGTACTTC. Its protein is CASSVGGETYEQYF.

The chain employs TRBV28 and TRBJ1-2; 11 nucleotides line up with TRBD1. The CDR3 covers 15 residues. With 6 bases clipped from V and 6 bases from J, the junction kept 9 bases outside the gene matches. Germline V gene data show CDR1 as MDHEN and CDR2 as SYDVKM. As DNA, the CDR3 is TGTGCCAGCAGGTTACGGAGGACAGGGGGCAATGGCTACACCTTC. This sequence encodes CASRLRRTGGNGYTF.

This chain links TRBV29-1 with TRBJ2-7; unclear D gene. The germline V and J ends were trimmed by 1 base and 6 bases, with 10 bases remaining between them. Per germline, CDR1 SQVTM and CDR2 ANQGSEA. This CDR3 is built from 12 residues. DNA for the CDR3: TGCAGCGTTGAAGGCACTCCTCGCGAGCAGTACTTC. Translation gives CSVEGTPREQYF.

This clone was detected only a few times. The rearrangement links TRBV6-5 to TRBJ1-6; possible D gene TRBD1, 5 bases. Germline lookup yields CDR1 MNHEY and CDR2 SVGAGI. This CDR3 has 14 residues. The V and J ends lost 5 bases and 7 bases respectively, with 12 bases between them. The CDR3 protein is CASSLTAGNSPLHF. CDR3 nucleotides: TGTGCCAGCAGTCTGACAGCCGGGAATTCACCCCTCCACTTT.

The chain recombines TRBV7-3 with TRBJ2-1; 11 positions agree with TRBD2. Germline-derived CDR1 and CDR2 are SGHTA and FQGTGA. The CDR3 consists of 15 residues. Trimming took 6 bases from V and 4 from J; bases not matched to a gene: 5. CDR3 coding DNA: TGTGCCAGCAGTAGCGGGGGGGCCCCTTACAATGAGCAGTTCTTC. Protein sequence: CASSSGGAPYNEQFF.

V usage is TRBV12-5 and J usage is TRBJ2-7, with unresolved D. V lost 3 bases to trimming and J lost 1 base, with 4 bases between them. CDR1 and CDR2 from the germline V gene are LGHNT and FRNRAP. CDR3 length: 12 residues. Written as DNA, the CDR3 is TGTGCTAGTGGTTTCGAGTCCTACGAGCAGTACTTC. It encodes CASGFESYEQYF.

The genes are TRBV11-3 and TRBJ2-1; no reliable D call. V dropped 4 bases and J dropped 8 bases, with 6 bases sitting between them. This CDR3 is 11 amino acids long. The germline V gene has CDR1 SGHNT and CDR2 YENEEA. CDR3 sequence: CASSSSYEQFF. CDR3 nucleotide sequence: TGTGCCAGCAGCTCGAGTTATGAGCAGTTCTTC.

CDR3: CASSSTGQGSSPLHF. The CDR3, as DNA: TGTGCCAGCAGCTCAACAGGGCAGGGGAGTTCACCCCTCCACTTT. The chain joins TRBV5-5 to TRBJ1-6; possible D gene TRBD1, 6 bases. Trimming took 3 bases from V and 9 from J, leaving 16 bases between them. The CDR3 totals 15 residues. Germline CDR1 is SGHKS and CDR2 is YYEKEE (reference sequence).

The DNA of the CDR3 is TGTGCCAGCAGTTTAAGTTTCAGGAAAGGCAATCAGCCCCAGCATTTT. Translated: CASSLSFRKGNQPQHF. This chain links TRBV27 with TRBJ1-5; no reliable D call. Trimming stripped 2 bases from V and 2 bases from J, with 13 bases between. Germline CDR1 reads MNHEY; CDR2 reads SMNVEV (reference sequence). This CDR3 region has 16 residues.

This clone showed up just a few times. The J gene is TRBJ2-1, the V gene TRBV6-6, with 9 bases fitting TRBD2. V gave up 2 bases and J gave up 7 bases; unmatched junction bases: 3. CDR3 length: 14 residues. CDR1 MNHNY and CDR2 SVGAGI come from the germline V gene (reference sequence). The CDR3 reads CASSYPAGGNEQFF. Written as DNA, the CDR3 is TGTGCCAGCAGTTACCCAGCGGGAGGTAATGAGCAGTTCTTC.

The chain uses TRBV7-2 and TRBJ2-3, with 11 nucleotides matching TRBD2. The CDR3 is made up of 16 amino acids. V lost 5 bases to trimming and J lost 4 bases; unmatched junction nucleotides: 8. Germline V gene sequence: CDR1 SGHTA, CDR2 FQGNSA. The CDR3, as DNA: TGTGCCAGCAGCCCCCTGGTAGCGGGGGGGCCAGATACGCAGTATTTT. Translation: CASSPLVAGGPDTQYF.

The chain has TRBV10-3 and TRBJ2-2; 13 bases are a match to TRBD2. Unmatched junction bases numbered 8, after V lost 6 bases and J lost 4 bases. Per the germline V gene, CDR1 is ENHRY and CDR2 is SYGVKD. This CDR3 is built from 17 residues. The CDR3 here is CAISLTSGRASTGELFF. The CDR3 DNA reads TGTGCCATCAGCCTAACTAGCGGGAGGGCGAGCACCGGGGAGCTGTTTTTT.